This TCR beta chain derives from a study of T cell changes during pregnancy in multiple sclerosis. A remark on this clone: Mismatch with germline at one junction end may stem from a read error.

Per the germline V gene, CDR1 is MGHRA and CDR2 is YSYEKL. The CDR3 length is 14 residues. The assay was immunoSEQ multiplex PCR, and TCRdb's table has in-frame clones only and misses some. The sample includes 57,000 or so clones, roughly 88% seen only once; the top ten take over 1.5%. The sample here was peripheral blood, taken in the first trimester of pregnancy. The receptor's source is a female donor with multiple sclerosis, enrolled in a pregnancy study. This sequence joins TRBV4-1 and TRBJ2-7; maybe TRBD2 (6 bases). This CDR3 reads CASSQDSYGWEADF. In DNA form, the CDR3 reads TGCGCCAGCAGCCAAGATTCTTATGGGTGGGAGGCGGACTTC.